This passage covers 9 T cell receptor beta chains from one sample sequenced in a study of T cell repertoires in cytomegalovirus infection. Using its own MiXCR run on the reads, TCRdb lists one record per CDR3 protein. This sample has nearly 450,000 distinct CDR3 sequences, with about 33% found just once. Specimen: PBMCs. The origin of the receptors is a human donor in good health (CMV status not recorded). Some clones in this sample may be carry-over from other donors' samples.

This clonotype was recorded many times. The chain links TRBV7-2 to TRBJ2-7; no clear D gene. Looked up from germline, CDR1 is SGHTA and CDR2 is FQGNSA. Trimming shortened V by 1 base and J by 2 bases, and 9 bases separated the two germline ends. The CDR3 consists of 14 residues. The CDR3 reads CASSLVRDAYEQYF. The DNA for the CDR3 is TGTGCCAGCAGCTTAGTTAGGGATGCCTACGAGCAGTACTTC.

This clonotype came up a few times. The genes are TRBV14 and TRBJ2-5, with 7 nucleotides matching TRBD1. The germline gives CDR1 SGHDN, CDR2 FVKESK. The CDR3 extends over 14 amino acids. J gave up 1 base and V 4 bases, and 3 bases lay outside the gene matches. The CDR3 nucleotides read TGTGCCAGCAGCCGGGGACAGATCCAAGAGACCCAGTACTTC. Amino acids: CASSRGQIQETQYF.

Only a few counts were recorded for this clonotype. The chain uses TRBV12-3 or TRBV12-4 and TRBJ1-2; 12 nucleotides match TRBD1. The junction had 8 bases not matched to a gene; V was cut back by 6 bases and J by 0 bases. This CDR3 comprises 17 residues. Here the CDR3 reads CASSLRDRGLTNYGYTF. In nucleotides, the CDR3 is TGTGCCAGCAGCCTCCGGGACAGGGGGCTTACTAACTATGGCTACACCTTC.

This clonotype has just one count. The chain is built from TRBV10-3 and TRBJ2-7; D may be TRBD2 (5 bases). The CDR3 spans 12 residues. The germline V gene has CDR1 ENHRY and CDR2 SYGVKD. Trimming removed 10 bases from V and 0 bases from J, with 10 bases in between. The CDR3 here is CATGGSSYEQYF. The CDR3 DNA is TGTGCCACAGGAGGCAGCTCCTACGAGCAGTACTTC.

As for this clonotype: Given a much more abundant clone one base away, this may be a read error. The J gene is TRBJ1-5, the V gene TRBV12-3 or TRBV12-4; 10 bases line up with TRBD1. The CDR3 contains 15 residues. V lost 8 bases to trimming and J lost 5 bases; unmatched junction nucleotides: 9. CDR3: CASAAVGTGDQPQHF. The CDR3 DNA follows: TGTGCCAGCGCCGCGGTCGGGACAGGGGATCAGCCCCAGCATTTT.

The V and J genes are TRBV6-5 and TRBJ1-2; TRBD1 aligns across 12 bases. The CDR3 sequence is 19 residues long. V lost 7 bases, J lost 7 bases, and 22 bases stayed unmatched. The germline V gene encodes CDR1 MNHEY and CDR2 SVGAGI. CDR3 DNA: TGTGCCAGCACTCAACTCTCCCCTGGGACAGGGGGCGCTTGGGGTGGCTACACCTTC. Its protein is CASTQLSPGTGGAWGGYTF.

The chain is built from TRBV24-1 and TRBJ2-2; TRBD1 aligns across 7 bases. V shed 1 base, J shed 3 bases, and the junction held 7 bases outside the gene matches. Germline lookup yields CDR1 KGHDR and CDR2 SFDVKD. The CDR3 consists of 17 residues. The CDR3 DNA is TGTGCCACCAGTGATTTAACCCGGGACAGCCACACCGGGGAGCTGTTTTTT. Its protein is CATSDLTRDSHTGELFF.

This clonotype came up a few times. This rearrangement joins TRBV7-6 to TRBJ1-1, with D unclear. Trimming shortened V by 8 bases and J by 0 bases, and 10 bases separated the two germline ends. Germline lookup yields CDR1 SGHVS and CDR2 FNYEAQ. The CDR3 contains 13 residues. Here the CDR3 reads CASAPTVNTEAFF. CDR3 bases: TGTGCCAGCGCCCCGACGGTGAACACTGAAGCTTTCTTT.

CDR3 region: CASSTDIRTEAFF. CDR3 nucleotides: TGTGCCAGCAGCACCGACATACGCACTGAAGCTTTCTTT. The rearrangement uses TRBV7-3 and TRBJ1-1; D not resolved. CDR3 size: 13 residues. Looked up from germline, CDR1 is SGHTA and CDR2 is FQGTGA. Trimming removed 5 bases at V and 4 bases at J, with 11 bases between.